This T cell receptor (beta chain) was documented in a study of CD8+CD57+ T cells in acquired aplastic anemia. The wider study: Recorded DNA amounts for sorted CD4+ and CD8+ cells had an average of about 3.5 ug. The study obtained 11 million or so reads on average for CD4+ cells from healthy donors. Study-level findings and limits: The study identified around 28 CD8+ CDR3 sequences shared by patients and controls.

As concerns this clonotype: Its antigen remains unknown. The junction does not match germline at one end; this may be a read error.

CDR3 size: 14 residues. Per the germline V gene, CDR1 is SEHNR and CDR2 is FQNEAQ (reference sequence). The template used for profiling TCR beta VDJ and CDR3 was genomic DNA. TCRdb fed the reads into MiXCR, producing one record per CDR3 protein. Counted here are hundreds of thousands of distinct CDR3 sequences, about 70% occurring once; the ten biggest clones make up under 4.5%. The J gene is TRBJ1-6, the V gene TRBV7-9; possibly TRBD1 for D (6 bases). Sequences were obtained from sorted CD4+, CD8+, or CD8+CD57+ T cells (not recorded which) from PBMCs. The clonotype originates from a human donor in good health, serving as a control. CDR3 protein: CASSPDRQETQYFF. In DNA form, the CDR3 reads TGTGCCAGCAGCCCCGACAGGCAAGAGACCCAGTACTTCTTT.